Below, 15 T cell receptor beta chains from the same sample are listed, as sequenced in a study of blood T cell repertoires in COVID-19. Profiled with immunoSEQ multiplex PCR; TCRdb holds only in-frame clones, not every one. The sample contains 89,000 or so clones, around 85% of which appear only once. Sequenced sample: peripheral blood. Receptor source: a man at least 80 years old with acute or convalescent COVID-19.

This clone was seen only a few times. The sample has other DNA sequences that encode this CDR3 too. The chain couples TRBV5-1 to TRBJ1-4, with 8 bases lining up with TRBD1. CDR1 and CDR2 from the germline V gene are SGHRS and YFSETQ. This CDR3 contains 16 residues. The V segment lost 0 bases and the J segment 5 bases; nucleotides outside the gene matches: 6. DNA for the CDR3: TGCGCCAGCAGCTTGGCCTCAGGACAGGGCAATGAAAAACTGTTTTTT. Its translation: CASSLASGQGNEKLFF.

The sample holds a few counts of this clone. This chain uses TRBV28 with TRBJ2-1; TRBD1 is a possible D gene (6 bases). The length of the CDR3 is 14 residues. V lost 3 bases, J lost 11 bases, and 17 bases lay in between. Germline values: CDR1 MDHEN, CDR2 SYDVKM. The CDR3 DNA reads as TGTGCCAGCAGTTTTTTCGATCGAGGGGGAAAGCAGTTCTTC. Translation gives CASSFFDRGGKQFF.

About this clone: Other nucleotide sequences from this sample produce the same CDR3. The V and J genes are TRBV5-1 and TRBJ2-3; 12 bases fit TRBD2. CDR3 length: 15 residues. Germline-derived CDR1 and CDR2 are SGHRS and YFSETQ. The V and J ends lost 0 bases and 5 bases, in that order; junction bases with no gene match: 1. As DNA, the CDR3 is TGCGCCAGCAGCTTGGGACTAGCGGGAGTAGATACGCAGTATTTT. It specifies CASSLGLAGVDTQYF.

Only a few counts were recorded for this clone. The chain couples TRBV12-5 to TRBJ1-2; TRBD1 agrees at 8 bases. The CDR3 loop spans 15 amino acids. The germline V gene encodes CDR1 LGHNT and CDR2 FRNRAP. With 1 base clipped from V and 5 bases from J, the junction kept 6 bases outside the gene matches. CDR3 amino acids: CASGLGAGGLYGYTF. CDR3 DNA: TGTGCTAGTGGTTTGGGGGCAGGGGGCTTGTATGGCTACACCTTC.

In its sample, this clone was seen once. This chain uses TRBV28 with TRBJ2-7, with D possibly being TRBD2 (5 bases). The length of the CDR3 is 13 residues. Germline V gives CDR1 MDHEN, CDR2 SYDVKM. V lost 6 bases and J 5 bases, leaving 14 bases between the germline ends. CDR3 nucleotide sequence: TGTGCCAGCAGAAAAGAGGGAAACAACGAGCAGTACTTC. It encodes CASRKEGNNEQYF.

V and J are TRBV10-3 and TRBJ2-3, with 8 bases fitting TRBD2. This CDR3 has 17 residues. Germline V gene sequence: CDR1 ENHRY, CDR2 SYGVKD. V shed 0 bases and J 4 bases; nucleotides not matched to a gene: 9. CDR3 nucleotide sequence: TGTGCCATCAGTGAGTCGATCCCGGGAGGGCCCCCAGATACGCAGTATTTT. Encoded protein: CAISESIPGGPPDTQYF.

Comment on this clone: Its ends do not fully match the called genes, so a read error is possible. V and J are TRBV7-7 and TRBJ2-3; 11 bases agree with TRBD2. This CDR3 comprises 15 residues. The germline V gene encodes CDR1 SSHAT and CDR2 FNYEAQ (reference sequence). CDR3 nucleotide sequence: TGTGCTAGCAGCTTAGCGGGAGGGACCACAGATACGCAGTATTTT. This gives the protein CASSLAGGTTDTQYF.

This rearrangement joins TRBV6-5 to TRBJ2-5; the match to TRBD1 covers 11 bases. The V gene end was trimmed by 5 bases and the J gene end by 5 bases; junction bases not matched to a gene: 7. CDR1 and CDR2 from the germline V gene are MNHEY and SVGAGI. This CDR3 has 15 residues. The CDR3 region is CASSTGQGARETQYF. Here the CDR3 DNA reads TGTGCCAGCAGTACCGGACAGGGGGCTAGGGAGACCCAGTACTTC.

This chain uses TRBV6-2 or TRBV6-3 with TRBJ2-2, with D hard to call. Germline V CDR1 and CDR2: MNHEY, SVGEGT. The V gene lost 5 bases and the J gene lost 4 bases, with 20 bases spanning the gap. This CDR3 has 17 residues. In DNA form, the CDR3 reads TGTGCCAGCAGTCCGAAACCTAGGCTTTCGGGCACCGGGGAGCTGTTTTTT. Its translation is CASSPKPRLSGTGELFF.

The chain carries TRBV28 and TRBJ1-2; D is unresolved. Deletions cut 3 bases from V and 7 bases from J, with 12 bases between. In germline, CDR1 is MDHEN, CDR2 SYDVKM. The CDR3 is made up of 13 amino acids. The CDR3 DNA is TGTGCCAGCAGTTTGCCGGGGAAGTTTGGCTACACCTTC. Translated, it gives CASSLPGKFGYTF.

The V gene is TRBV7-9, the J gene TRBJ2-7, with TRBD1 matching over 7 bases. The germline V gene encodes CDR1 SEHNR and CDR2 FQNEAQ (reference sequence). Trimming at V came to 4 bases and at J to 2 bases, leaving 2 bases not matched to a gene. The CDR3 contains 13 residues. CDR3 sequence (DNA): TGTGCCAGCAGCTACAGGGGAACCTACGAGCAGTACTTC. Amino acids: CASSYRGTYEQYF.

This chain links TRBV10-2 with TRBJ2-1; TRBD2 agrees at 12 bases. The trim removed 5 bases at V and 4 bases at J, leaving 6 bases unmatched. Per germline, CDR1 WSHSY and CDR2 SAAADI. The length of the CDR3 is 16 residues. Here the CDR3 DNA reads TGCGCCAGCAGTCCGACTAGCGGGAGTATTTACAATGAGCAGTTCTTC. Protein: CASSPTSGSIYNEQFF.

This chain uses TRBV28 with TRBJ2-2; TRBD2 matches at 9 bases. Trimming at V came to 7 bases and at J to 6 bases, leaving 18 bases not matched to a gene. CDR1 and CDR2 from the germline V gene are MDHEN and SYDVKM. This CDR3 region has 18 residues. The CDR3, as DNA: TGTGCCAGCACCCAGCACAGACTTGGTAGCGGGAGCCCCGGGGAGCTGTTTTTT. Encoded protein: CASTQHRLGSGSPGELFF.

This chain joins TRBV5-5 and TRBJ1-5; 9 bases are a match to TRBD1. Trimming took 0 bases from V and 6 from J; bases not matched to a gene: 7. Per germline, CDR1 SGHKS and CDR2 YYEKEE (reference sequence). The CDR3 loop spans 16 amino acids. The CDR3 DNA sequence: TGTGCCAGCAGCTTGGGGACAGGGGCTTTAGGTCAGCCCCAGCATTTT. Protein sequence: CASSLGTGALGQPQHF.

The chain combines TRBV7-2 with TRBJ2-5, with TRBD2 as a possible D gene (5 bases). The CDR3 totals 16 residues. In germline, CDR1 is SGHTA, CDR2 FQGNSA. The ends were cut back, 2 bases at V and 5 bases at J, with 18 bases in the middle. The CDR3 bases are TGTGCCAGCAGCTTAAGAGAAGGACGAGGGATGGAGACCCAGTACTTC. Translation gives CASSLREGRGMETQYF.